The clone carrying this TCR beta chain was picked up one time. Its antigen remains unidentified. Per germline, CDR1 SQVTM and CDR2 ANQGSEA. Trimming left V 7 bases short and J 9 bases short, with 18 bases between. This CDR3 has 12 residues. The template was RNA from unsorted bulk tissue. The normal lung tissue was taken more than 3 cm from the tumor edge. Newly diagnosed lung cancer patients had thoracic surgery in China, August–November 2014, without prior chemotherapy. The data were obtained in a study of tumor and adjacent non-tumor tissue in lung cancer. As for the study in general: There were some 11 adenocarcinoma, a couple of squamous cell carcinoma and 1 small cell lung cancer cases.

Study-wide results and limits: In normal lung, the top 100 clones were significantly more dominant than in tumor.

The library came from three nested PCR rounds adapted from ARM-PCR protocols. One entry per CDR3 protein results from TCRdb running MiXCR on the multiplex PCR reads. The top ten hold around 38% of the sample, which has around 76,000 distinct CDR3 sequences, over 60% seen once. Sequencing was done on a sample of distant non-tumor lung tissue. The J gene is TRBJ1-1, the V gene TRBV29-1, with D possibly being TRBD1 (5 bases). The receptor comes from a man between 65 and 85 years old with non-small cell lung cancer. CDR3: CSARGQGLKAFF. The CDR3 nucleotides read TGCAGCGCACGGGGTCAGGGCCTCAAAGCTTTCTTT.